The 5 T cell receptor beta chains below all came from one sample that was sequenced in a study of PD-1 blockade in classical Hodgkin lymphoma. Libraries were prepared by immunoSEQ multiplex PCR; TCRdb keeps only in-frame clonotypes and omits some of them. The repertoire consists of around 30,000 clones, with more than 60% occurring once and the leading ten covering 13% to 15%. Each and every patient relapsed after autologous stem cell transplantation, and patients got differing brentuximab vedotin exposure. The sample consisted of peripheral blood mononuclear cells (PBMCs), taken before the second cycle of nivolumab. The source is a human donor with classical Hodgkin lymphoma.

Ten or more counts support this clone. CDR3 coding DNA: TGCGCCAGCAGCTTGGCCGGTACGGGAAACACCATATATTTT. Amino acids: CASSLAGTGNTIYF. This rearrangement joins TRBV5-1 to TRBJ1-3; D not resolved. Germline loops: CDR1 SGHRS, CDR2 YFSETQ. The CDR3 runs 14 residues. V lost 0 bases to trimming and J lost 4 bases, with 8 bases between them.

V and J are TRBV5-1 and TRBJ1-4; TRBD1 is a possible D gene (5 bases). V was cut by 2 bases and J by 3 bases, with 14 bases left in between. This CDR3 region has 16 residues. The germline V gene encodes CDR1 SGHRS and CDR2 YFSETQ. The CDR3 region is CASSLLPGGANEKLFF. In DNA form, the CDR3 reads TGCGCCAGCAGCTTATTACCCGGGGGGGCTAATGAAAAACTGTTTTTT.

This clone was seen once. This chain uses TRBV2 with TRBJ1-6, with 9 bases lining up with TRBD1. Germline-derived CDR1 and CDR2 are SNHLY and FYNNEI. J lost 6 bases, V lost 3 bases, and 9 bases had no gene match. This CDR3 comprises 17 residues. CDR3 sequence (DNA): TGTGCCAGCAGTGAGGGGACAGGGCGCGAACTTAATTCACCCCTCCACTTT. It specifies CASSEGTGRELNSPLHF.

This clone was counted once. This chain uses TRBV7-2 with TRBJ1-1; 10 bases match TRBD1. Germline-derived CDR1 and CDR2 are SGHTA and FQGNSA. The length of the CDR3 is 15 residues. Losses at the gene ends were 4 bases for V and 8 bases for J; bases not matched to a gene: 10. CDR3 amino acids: CASSSTDRGLTEAFF. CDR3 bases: TGTGCCAGCAGCTCCACAGACAGGGGGCTTACGGAAGCTTTCTTT.

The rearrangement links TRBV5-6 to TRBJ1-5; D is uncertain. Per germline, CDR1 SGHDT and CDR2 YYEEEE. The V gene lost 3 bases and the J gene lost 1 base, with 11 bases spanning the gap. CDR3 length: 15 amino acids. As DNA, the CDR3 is TGTGCCAGCAGCTCCTCAGACGGAAGCAATCAGCCCCAGCATTTT. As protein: CASSSSDGSNQPQHF.